The present TCR beta chain was sequenced within a study of T-cell reconstitution after alpha-beta-depleted transplantation in children (dated by TCRdb to between 2015 and 2016). At the level of the whole study: Using TCR repertoire profiling, the study followed T-cell immune reconstitution in a quantitative way in children after TCRalphabeta/CD19-depleted allogeneic hematopoietic cell transplantation.

This clonotype occurred many times. Its recognized antigen is unknown. The input lacks base qualities; no much larger clone sits a single base away. Summary of the overall study and its limitations: The frequencies of hyperexpanded clones fell over the following months, and after one year, T-cell counts and TCRbeta diversity were mostly attributed to newly produced T cells. About two months after transplant, the apparently early recovery of alphabetaT-cell counts reportedly depended on just several hundred clones that had expanded rapidly and came from non-depleted graft cells. In some patients, the high TCRbeta diversity seen at day 60 was put down to recipient T cells and intrathymic progenitors that had survived conditioning.

CDR3 length: 14 amino acids, cysteine to phenylalanine. CDR3 DNA is the only sequence kept; it has 42 bases, read in frame from the first base. The germline V gene encodes CDR1 SSHAT and CDR2 FNYEAQ (reference sequence). Trimmed from V: 6 bases; trimmed from J: 3 bases; junction bases lacking a gene match: 4. Library construction relied on PCR. Sequenced on an Illumina HiSeq 2500. Molecular barcoding was employed in the preparation of TCR libraries, with unique molecular identifiers being used to normalize TCRbeta repertoire quantification. TCRdb reanalyzed the raw reads on its own, using fastp at Q25 for trimming and MiXCR for clone calling, and kept in-frame beta chains. Every CDR3 protein is listed once, alongside the most common genes and DNA of its rows. Recorded for this sample are 200,000 to 300,000 distinct CDR3 sequences; 6.5% to 10% of them occurred a single time. The top ten constitute 6.3% of the sample.

The label giving this sample's treatment or condition can be read as: allogeneic hematopoietic cell transplantation with graft depleted of TCRalphabeta T cells and CD19 B cells. The transplant recipients were children given TCRalphabeta/CD19-depleted allogeneic hematopoietic cell grafts. The chain was built from TRBV7-7 and TRBJ2-7, with 11 central nucleotides matching TRBD2. Sequences were derived from PBMCs, mostly from graft donor cells, sampled 180 days after TCRalphabeta/CD19-depleted stem cell transplant. The sequence was obtained from a male patient younger than 18 who had a stem cell transplant for acute lymphoblastic leukemia, so the T cells may come from the graft donor. The nucleotide sequence is TGTGCCAGCAGTTTCGGGACTAGCGGCTACGAGCAGTACTTC. This yields the protein CASSFGTSGYEQYF.